This entry describes one TCR beta chain. What it binds is unknown. CDR1 is KGHSH, CDR2 LQKENI, per germline. V was shortened by 6 bases and J by 0 bases, with 17 bases between the two germline ends. The CDR3 runs to 16 residues. The data stem from a study of cytotoxic CD8 clonotypes in ibrutinib-treated CLL. Study information: Within the patient group, about ten were relapsed/refractory and approximately 16 treatment-naive, and 17 were IGHV unmutated.

Study observations and caveats: Clonality was elevated at ibrutinib response and had returned toward baseline at progression. Clonality measured at baseline exceeded age-matched healthy donors, tracking circulating CD8+ T-cell counts.

The table came from immunoSEQ multiplex PCR; TCRdb's copy has only in-frame clones and leaves some out. The sample lists approximately 45,000 clones, approximately 65% occurring once. Specimen: PBMCs, collected after 24 months of ibrutinib treatment. The sequence came from a human donor with chronic lymphocytic leukemia. V usage is TRBV18 and J usage is TRBJ1-2; D not resolved. The CDR3 nucleotides read TGTGCCAGCTCGTCGGCCGGGGTGAGAGCTAACTATGGCTACACCTTC. Translation gives CASSSAGVRANYGYTF.